The following is a T cell receptor (beta chain) sequence with its context. What it binds is unknown. Blood sampling was done at baseline, cycle 4 day 1, and cycle 7 day 1. This entry belongs to a study of OX40 agonist ivuxolimab in advanced cancers. Findings and caveats of the study: Fewer expanded clones were found on average in CD4+ than in CD8+ T cells.

The CDR3 runs 14 residues. V shed 4 bases and J 2 bases; nucleotides not matched to a gene: 1. Germline lookup yields CDR1 SGHDT and CDR2 YYEEEE. TCRdb's copy holds only in-frame clones and misses some; the assay was immunoSEQ multiplex PCR. The data contain tens of thousands of clones, approximately 89% of them singletons. The rearrangement uses TRBV5-6 and TRBJ1-4, with TRBD1 matching 8 bases. The clonotype comes from an adult with an advanced solid tumor such as melanoma, head and neck, liver or kidney cancer. This specimen was CD4+ or CD8+ T cells sorted from blood, taken in a trial of the OX40 agonist ivuxolimab. The DNA for the CDR3 is TGTGCCAGCAGCGGACAGGGTACTAATGAAAAACTGTTTTTT. Amino acid sequence: CASSGQGTNEKLFF.